What follows are 15 T cell receptor beta chains derived from one specimen sequenced in a study of metastatic and nonmetastatic thyroid tumors. Nobody among the patients had been given any treatment before thyroid surgery. TCRdb re-analyzed the PCR reads using MiXCR. Seen here are 20,000 to 25,000 clones, over 20% observed once, and the top ten hold under 30%. Sequenced material: blood. These receptors originate from a female donor with papillary thyroid cancer or a benign thyroid nodule (not recorded which). Some clones in this sample may be carry-over from other donors' samples.

This clone was counted between two and nine times. A junction boundary mismatches the germline segment, possibly from a read error. This chain uses TRBV28 with TRBJ1-3; D gene ambiguous. The germline V gene has CDR1 MDHEN and CDR2 SYDVKM. The CDR3 consists of 12 residues. CDR3 loop: CASSFNPGHPNF. The CDR3 DNA follows: TGTGCCAGCAGTTTCAATCCCGGGCATCCGAATTTC.

Ten or more counts support this clone. The gene calls are TRBV7-2 and TRBJ1-3; D is unclear. There are 13 residues in the CDR3. Looked up from germline, CDR1 is SGHTA and CDR2 is FQGNSA. Trimming cost V 5 bases and J 4 bases, with 9 bases left between them. The CDR3 nucleotides read TGTGCCAGCAGCGGCCACGTAGGAAACACCATATATTTT. Translating gives CASSGHVGNTIYF.

The J gene is TRBJ2-7, the V gene TRBV30; 9 nucleotides line up with TRBD1. This CDR3 has 13 amino acids. Germline V gene lookup returns CDR1 GTSNPN and CDR2 SVGIG (reference sequence). Losses at the gene ends were 2 bases for V and 11 bases for J; bases not matched to a gene: 10. This CDR3 reads CAWSPPGQGWKYF. In DNA form, the CDR3 reads TGTGCCTGGAGTCCACCGGGACAGGGATGGAAGTACTTC.

In this sample, this clone turned up many times. The rearrangement joins TRBV4-3 to TRBJ2-5; D is uncertain. Between the trimmed V and J ends, which lost 0 bases and 2 bases, there was a span of 10 bases. CDR3 size: 15 residues. Germline assignment: CDR1 LGHNA and CDR2 YSLEER. For the CDR3, the DNA is TGCGCCAGCAGCCAAGATCCGGGCCAACAAGAGACCCAGTACTTC. It codes for CASSQDPGQQETQYF.

This clone was counted ten times or more. CDR3 sequence (DNA): TGTGCCAGCAGTGAAGACACTAGCTATGTCGAGAGCTACACCTTC. It encodes CASSEDTSYVESYTF. The chain carries TRBV2 and TRBJ1-2; D not resolved. CDR3 length: 15 residues. CDR1 is SNHLY, CDR2 FYNNEI, per germline. V lost 1 base, J lost 9 bases, and 18 bases lay in between. The whole variable domain, filled in from reference TRBV2 and TRBJ1-2, reads EPEVTQTPSHQVTQMGQEVILRCVPISNHLYFYWYRQILGQKVEFLVSFYNNEISEKSEIFDDQFSVERPDGSNFTLKIRSTKLEDSAMYFCASSEDTSYVESYTFGSGTRLTVV.

This clone is judged medium-sized (0.01 to 0.1%). This chain connects TRBV7-2 to TRBJ2-2; perhaps TRBD1 as D (6 bases). The CDR3 runs 15 residues. V was clipped by 5 bases and J by 0 bases, with 10 bases between them. Germline CDR1 is SGHTA and CDR2 is FQGNSA. CDR3 sequence (DNA): TGTGCCAGCAGCCCCAGGGGCGCGAACACCGGGGAGCTGTTTTTT. Translation gives CASSPRGANTGELFF.

The chain is built from TRBV11-2 and TRBJ2-2, with 9 nucleotides matching TRBD1. The CDR3 has 14 residues. The V and J ends lost 6 bases and 6 bases, in that order; junction bases with no gene match: 5. Germline V gene lookup returns CDR1 SGHAT and CDR2 FQNNGV. Here the CDR3 DNA reads TGTGCCAGCAGAATAGGGACAGGGCCCGGGGAGCTGTTTTTT. As protein: CASRIGTGPGELFF.

This clone was found a few times. The rearrangement uses TRBV6-5 and TRBJ2-7, with unresolved D. The ends were cut back, 4 bases at V and 4 bases at J, with 5 bases in the middle. The CDR3 spans 11 residues. Germline CDR1 and CDR2: MNHEY and SVGAGI. CDR3 nucleotides: TGTGCCAGCAGTTTTGAATACGAGCAGTACTTC. This codes for CASSFEYEQYF.

This clone was observed at least ten times. This could be a read error, since a much larger clone is one nucleotide away. V is TRBV6-5 and J is TRBJ2-7; D is ambiguous. The length of the CDR3 is 15 residues. Trimming removed 2 bases from V and 0 bases from J, with 11 bases in between. Germline V lookup: CDR1 MNHEY, CDR2 SVGAGI. The CDR3 spells CASSYGSPPSYEQYF. The CDR3 region has the DNA TGTGCCAGCAGTTACGGATCCCCCCCCTCCTACGAGCAGTACTTC.

In its sample, this clone was seen a few times. The chain recombines TRBV15 with TRBJ1-2; TRBD1 agrees at 7 bases. In germline, CDR1 is LNHNV, CDR2 YYDKDF (reference sequence). The CDR3 is 15 amino acids. The trim removed 2 bases at V and 4 bases at J, leaving 7 bases unmatched. For the CDR3, the DNA is TGTGCCACCAGCAGATTAACCTCAGGGGGCTATGGCTACACCTTC. Its protein product is CATSRLTSGGYGYTF.

The rearrangement uses TRBV5-8 and TRBJ2-7; 12 bases fit TRBD2. V lost 0 bases and J lost 10; bases outside the gene matches: 8. This CDR3 has 15 amino acids. Germline values: CDR1 SGHTS, CDR2 YDEGEE. CDR3 in amino acids: CASSLELAGGGKQYF. The CDR3 bases are TGTGCCAGCAGCTTGGAACTAGCGGGAGGAGGTAAACAGTACTTC.

In DNA form, the CDR3 reads TGTGCCAGCAGTGAAAGGGAGGAAGGGGTAGCGGGAGTCTTCTACGAGCAGTACGTC. It translates to CASSEREEGVAGVFYEQYV. The chain couples TRBV2 to TRBJ2-7, with 9 bases lining up with TRBD2. This CDR3 spans 19 amino acids. Germline loops: CDR1 SNHLY, CDR2 FYNNEI. The junction had 17 bases not matched to a gene; V was cut back by 2 bases and J by 3 bases.

This clone showed up many times. This clone may be a read error of a much larger clone one base away. The gene calls are TRBV4-3 and TRBJ2-2; D not certain. Germline CDR1 LGHNA, CDR2 YSLEER. The CDR3 is made up of 15 amino acids. CDR3 residues: CVSRLSVTNTGELFF. The DNA of the CDR3 is TGCGTCTCCCGTTTGTCGGTCACCAACACCGGGGAGCTGTTTTTT.

This clone was observed many times. The chain is built from TRBV10-3 and TRBJ1-2, with D maybe TRBD1 (5 bases). CDR3 length equals 14 residues. The germline gives CDR1 ENHRY, CDR2 SYGVKD. V shed 2 bases and J shed 4 bases, with 11 bases lying between them. CDR3 sequence reads: CAISEDPGTYGYTF. CDR3 nucleotide sequence: TGTGCCATCAGTGAGGACCCAGGGACCTATGGCTACACCTTC.

In this sample, this clone turned up many times. Here the CDR3 DNA reads TGTGCCTGGAGCAGGACAGGGCTCACGAATTCACCCCTCCACTTT. Its translation is CAWSRTGLTNSPLHF. The chain recombines TRBV30 with TRBJ1-6, with 8 bases that match TRBD1. Looked up from germline, CDR1 is GTSNPN and CDR2 is SVGIG (reference sequence). The CDR3 totals 15 residues. The V gene end was trimmed by 3 bases and the J gene end by 7 bases; junction bases not matched to a gene: 8.